This is a list of T cell receptor beta chains from one sample in a study of response to subunit inactivated influenza vaccine. TCRdb passed the RT-PCR reads through MiXCR, listing each CDR3 protein once. The table lists under 800,000 distinct CDR3 sequences, more than 11% of them singletons, with 5.5% to 7% in the top ten. The sample in question was PBMCs from blood, obtained about 14 days before vaccination. Receptor source: a man aged 50-60 years who received an inactivated influenza vaccine. Both conserved end residues are part of each CDR3. The D gene is left open where the match is weak. Rows give clone size only sometimes, using once, few, many, or a class for an expanded clone.

size,J,V,D,CDR3,DNA
-,TRBJ2-3,TRBV7-8,-,CASSLVHFSSTDTQYF,TGTGCCAGCAGCTTAGTACACTTTTCAAGCACAGATACGCAGTATTTT
few,TRBJ2-7,TRBV11-2,TRBD1,CASSLSTGGASYEQYF,TGTGCCAGCAGCTTAAGTACAGGGGGCGCCTCCTACGAGCAGTACTTC
-,TRBJ2-5,TRBV7-2,-,CASSLVPRSETQYF,TGTGCCAGCAGCTTAGTTCCGAGGTCAGAGACCCAGTACTTC
many,TRBJ2-7,TRBV20-1,TRBD2,CSAFGPLAGVGHYF,TGCAGTGCTTTCGGGCCACTAGCGGGAGTAGGGCATTACTTC
few,TRBJ1-4,TRBV5-1,TRBD1,CASSRDRGYKTDEKLFF,TGCGCCAGCAGCCGGGACAGGGGATATAAAACAGATGAAAAACTGTTTTTT
few,TRBJ2-2,TRBV6-5,TRBD1,CASSLLPPGQGVSGELFF,TGTGCCAGCAGCCTACTCCCCCCGGGACAGGGCGTCTCCGGGGAGCTGTTTTTT
few,TRBJ2-7,TRBV7-2,TRBD2,CASSLSPSGWGEQYF,TGTGCCAGCAGCTTAAGCCCTAGCGGGTGGGGCGAGCAGTACTTC
-,TRBJ2-1,TRBV11-3,-,CASSLGFDRRPITSYNEQFF,TGTGCCAGCAGCTTAGGTTTTGACAGACGTCCAATAACCTCCTACAATGAGCAGTTCTTC
many,TRBJ1-2,TRBV29-1,TRBD1,CSASDRAGYTF,TGCAGCGCATCGGACAGGGCTGGCTACACCTTC
few,TRBJ2-3,TRBV24-1,-,CATSDSRVRPRTDTQYF,TGTGCCACCAGTGATTCCAGGGTCCGACCCCGCACAGATACGCAGTATTTT
-,TRBJ1-6,TRBV7-6,-,CASSLGQEVNSPLHF,TGTGCCAGCAGCTTAGGACAGGAAGTAAATTCACCCCTCCACTTT
-,TRBJ1-2,TRBV7-9,-,CASVFSDTNYGYTF,TGTGCCTCAGTTTTTTCCGATACTAACTATGGCTACACCTTC
-,TRBJ1-2,TRBV4-3,-,CASSQNFKTFYGYTF,TGCGCCAGCAGCCAAAACTTCAAGACCTTTTATGGCTACACCTTC
-,TRBJ1-6,TRBV13,-,CASSFLDLNSPLHF,TGTGCCAGCAGCTTTCTGGACCTCAATTCACCCCTCCACTTT